This passage covers 22 T cell receptor beta chains from one sample sequenced in a study of graft-versus-host responses after intestinal transplantation (dated by TCRdb to the early 2020s). Libraries came from the immunoSEQ multiplex PCR assay. In its TCRdb copy, this immuneACCESS table keeps in-frame sequences only and misses some clones. Where compared with another copy, unresolved V genes explain less than half of these, and the others have no known cause. The sample includes more than 95,000 clones, with about 90% observed a single time. More than 0.8% of the sample lies in the top ten. The intended sense of this specimen's time point label: cells obtained before transplantation from donor or recipient. No antigen has been identified for these receptors. The sample consisted of unstimulated CD4+ T cells sorted from spleen or lymph node cells, taken before intestinal transplant. The origin of the receptors is a human donor who received an intestinal transplant.

The chain employs TRBV25-1 and TRBJ2-2; D ambiguous. The V gene's germline CDR1 is MGHDK and CDR2 SYGVNS. V lost 3 bases to trimming and J lost 4 bases, with 9 bases between them. This CDR3 spans 14 amino acids. The CDR3, as DNA: TGTGCCAGCAGTGATTTCCGGGTCACCGGGGAGCTGTTTTTT. Translated: CASSDFRVTGELFF.

The chain couples TRBV7-2 to TRBJ2-7; 9 bases fit TRBD1. The CDR3 spans 16 residues. The V segment lost 1 base and the J segment 3 bases; nucleotides outside the gene matches: 7. Germline-derived CDR1 and CDR2 are SGHTA and FQGNSA. The CDR3 DNA reads as TGTGCCAGCAGCTTAGGGCTGGGGACAGGGATCTACGAGCAGTACTTC. It encodes CASSLGLGTGIYEQYF. Together with reference TRBV7-2 and TRBJ2-7, the CDR3 gives the full variable domain: GAGVSQSPSNKVTEKGKDVELRCDPISGHTALYWYRQSLGQGLEFLIYFQGNSAPDKSGLPSDRFSAERTGGSVSTLTIQRTQQEDSAVYLCASSLGLGTGIYEQYFGPGTRLTVT.

J is TRBJ2-6 and V is TRBV5-1; D is unclear. The CDR3 sequence is 16 residues long. In germline, CDR1 is SGHRS, CDR2 YFSETQ. Trimming pared 0 bases from V and 4 bases from J, leaving 11 bases between. The CDR3 spells CASSLEGGWGANVLTF. CDR3 nucleotide sequence: TGCGCCAGCAGCTTGGAAGGTGGTTGGGGGGCCAACGTCCTGACTTTC.

J is TRBJ1-1 and V is TRBV2; D is perhaps TRBD1 (6 bases). The CDR3 length is 13 residues. Per germline, CDR1 SNHLY and CDR2 FYNNEI. The V end lost 5 bases, the J end lost 3 bases, and 10 bases lay between the germline ends. The CDR3 spells CASSTGTYTEAFF. For the CDR3, the DNA is TGTGCCAGCAGTACCGGGACATACACTGAAGCTTTCTTT.

The sample holds one count of this clone. This chain uses TRBV18 with TRBJ2-5, with 7 bases matching TRBD2. Germline V CDR1 and CDR2: KGHSH, LQKENI. With 2 bases clipped from V and 2 bases from J, the junction kept 8 bases outside the gene matches. The CDR3 is made up of 16 amino acids. This CDR3 reads CASSPIRLAQQETQYF. The CDR3 coding sequence is TGTGCCAGCTCACCAATAAGACTAGCCCAACAAGAGACCCAGTACTTC.

A few counts support this clone. The chain employs TRBV16 and TRBJ1-5, with D unclear. The V gene lost 1 base and the J gene lost 6 bases, with 7 bases spanning the gap. Looked up from germline, CDR1 is KGHSY and CDR2 is FQNENV. The CDR3 sequence is 13 residues long. The CDR3 protein is CASSQLSGQPQHF. CDR3 DNA: TGTGCCAGCAGCCAATTATCGGGTCAGCCCCAGCATTTT.

The J gene is TRBJ2-2, the V gene TRBV28; TRBD2 aligns across 14 bases. The germline V gene has CDR1 MDHEN and CDR2 SYDVKM. The CDR3 has 17 residues. Losses at the gene ends were 8 bases for V and 7 bases for J; bases not matched to a gene: 12. Written as DNA, the CDR3 is TGTGCCAGCCTTCCCAGACTAGCGGGAGGGCCAATCGGGGAGCTGTTTTTT. It encodes CASLPRLAGGPIGELFF. Looking up the rest from reference TRBV28 and TRBJ2-2 gives the full variable domain: DVKVTQSSRYLVKRTGEKVFLECVQDMDHENMFWYRQDPGLGLRLIYFSYDVKMKEKGDIPEGYSVSREKKERFSLILESASTNQTSMYLCASLPRLAGGPIGELFFGEGSRLTVL.

On this clone itself: At one of its ends the junction is not consistent with the germline gene, which may arise from a read error. The sample has other DNA sequences that encode this CDR3 too. V is TRBV18 and J is TRBJ2-5; 8 bases map to TRBD1. Germline V gene sequence: CDR1 KGHSH, CDR2 LQKENI. This CDR3 region has 20 residues. The CDR3 DNA sequence: TGTGCCAGTTCACCGAAGTTTTTTATCGGACAGGGTCAATACCAAGAGACCCAGTACTTC. It encodes CASSPKFFIGQGQYQETQYF.

DNA for the CDR3: TGTGCCAGCAGTGGGGAGGGGGGGTACGAGCAGTACTTC. It codes for CASSGEGGYEQYF. The chain is built from TRBV2 and TRBJ2-7, with a possible D match to TRBD2 (7 bases). Germline V gives CDR1 SNHLY, CDR2 FYNNEI. Trimming cost V 4 bases and J 4 bases, with 11 bases left between them. CDR3 size: 13 residues.

To note about this clone: The sample contains more than one DNA sequence encoding this CDR3. The chain has TRBV2 and TRBJ1-2; D is unclear. The length of the CDR3 is 12 residues. V gave up 1 base and J gave up 5 bases, with 5 bases separating them. From germline, CDR1 is SNHLY and CDR2 FYNNEI. The CDR3 region is CASSEGRYGYTF. The CDR3 region has the DNA TGTGCCAGCAGTGAAGGGAGATATGGCTACACCTTC.

V is TRBV5-6 and J is TRBJ1-6, with TRBD1 as a possible D gene (5 bases). The germline gives CDR1 SGHDT, CDR2 YYEEEE. The CDR3 has 13 amino acids. V was shortened by 3 bases and J by 14 bases, with 15 bases between the two germline ends. The CDR3 nucleotides are TGTGCCAGCAGCTACTCAGAGCGGGGCACCCTCCACTTT. The encoded protein is CASSYSERGTLHF.

V and J are TRBV5-1 and TRBJ2-3; D is uncertain. The germline V gene encodes CDR1 SGHRS and CDR2 YFSETQ. V gave up 0 bases and J gave up 2 bases, with 7 bases separating them. This CDR3 contains 14 residues. The CDR3 DNA is TGCGCCAGCAGCTTGGACCAGTCCACAGATACGCAGTATTTT. Amino acids: CASSLDQSTDTQYF.

The V gene is TRBV15, the J gene TRBJ2-5, with D maybe TRBD1 (6 bases). The CDR3 has 13 residues. V gave up 0 bases and J gave up 6 bases, with 8 bases separating them. CDR1 and CDR2 from the germline V gene are LNHNV and YYDKDF (reference sequence). CDR3 in amino acids: CATSRDQGQTQYF. DNA for the CDR3: TGTGCCACCAGCAGAGATCAGGGGCAGACCCAGTACTTC.

The gene calls are TRBV6-1 and TRBJ2-7; D is unclear. With 6 bases removed from V and 3 bases from J, the gap between germline ends came to 15 bases. This CDR3 has 14 residues. From germline, CDR1 is MNHNS and CDR2 SASEGT. The CDR3 DNA reads as TGTGCCAGCAGGTTGAGTCGATCCGGCTACGAGCAGTACTTC. It codes for CASRLSRSGYEQYF.

V usage is TRBV7-2 and J usage is TRBJ2-1; D not certain. V was clipped by 5 bases and J by 6 bases, with 11 bases between them. Germline V lookup: CDR1 SGHTA, CDR2 FQGNSA. The CDR3 loop spans 13 amino acids. CDR3 nucleotide sequence: TGTGCCAGCAGCGCCGAGCCGGGCAATGAGCAGTTCTTC. Its protein product is CASSAEPGNEQFF.

This rearrangement joins TRBV11-2 to TRBJ2-7; D could derive from TRBD1 or TRBD2 (5 bases each). The CDR3 consists of 12 residues. The germline V gene encodes CDR1 SGHAT and CDR2 FQNNGV. Between the trimmed V and J ends, which lost 10 bases and 0 bases, there was a span of 10 bases. The CDR3 sequence: CATRGDSYEQYF. As DNA, the CDR3 is TGTGCCACCAGAGGGGACTCCTACGAGCAGTACTTC.

The V gene is TRBV5-1, the J gene TRBJ2-5; TRBD2 matches at 8 bases. The CDR3 length is 15 residues. CDR1 SGHRS and CDR2 YFSETQ come from the germline V gene. V was clipped by 2 bases and J by 5 bases; unmatched bases: 8. This CDR3 is CASSFGTSSPETQYF. For the CDR3, the DNA is TGCGCCAGCAGCTTCGGGACTAGTTCCCCCGAGACCCAGTACTTC.

The gene calls are TRBV2 and TRBJ2-5; D not certain. This CDR3 spans 13 amino acids. Per germline, CDR1 SNHLY and CDR2 FYNNEI. V was clipped by 5 bases and J by 2 bases, with 9 bases between them. The CDR3 reads CASSWAGQETQYF. Here the CDR3 DNA reads TGTGCCAGCAGTTGGGCTGGGCAAGAGACCCAGTACTTC.

The chain combines TRBV2 with TRBJ1-2; maybe TRBD1 (6 bases). Looked up from germline, CDR1 is SNHLY and CDR2 is FYNNEI. The CDR3 has 15 residues. The germline V and J ends were trimmed by 2 bases and 5 bases, with 15 bases remaining between them. The CDR3 sequence is CASSELGRGSYGYTF. CDR3 in DNA: TGTGCCAGCAGTGAACTTGGTAGGGGGTCTTATGGCTACACCTTC. Full variable domain (missing parts from reference TRBV2 and TRBJ1-2): EPEVTQTPSHQVTQMGQEVILRCVPISNHLYFYWYRQILGQKVEFLVSFYNNEISEKSEIFDDQFSVERPDGSNFTLKIRSTKLEDSAMYFCASSELGRGSYGYTFGSGTRLTVV.

The genes are TRBV5-4 and TRBJ2-1; TRBD2 matches at 13 bases. Germline loops: CDR1 SGHNT, CDR2 YYREEE (reference sequence). The CDR3 covers 20 residues. Losses at the gene ends were 3 bases for V and 1 base for J; bases not matched to a gene: 13. The DNA for the CDR3 is TGTGCCAGCAGCTCGGACCCGGGACTAGCGGGAATGGGGTCCTACAATGAGCAGTTCTTC. This codes for CASSSDPGLAGMGSYNEQFF.

V gene TRBV11-2 combines with J gene TRBJ2-1; TRBD2 aligns across 8 bases. This CDR3 region has 14 residues. V gave up 5 bases and J gave up 7 bases; unmatched junction bases: 7. CDR1 is SGHAT and CDR2 is FQNNGV in the germline V gene. The CDR3 loop is CASSIGTSSNEQFF. For the CDR3, the DNA is TGTGCCAGCAGCATTGGGACTAGTTCAAATGAGCAGTTCTTC.

The rearrangement uses TRBV19 and TRBJ1-1; 7 bases fit TRBD1. V shed 6 bases and J 0 bases; nucleotides not matched to a gene: 13. This CDR3 has 17 residues. Germline-derived CDR1 and CDR2 are LNHDA and SQIVND (reference sequence). The CDR3 sequence is CASSTQGGGFLNTEAFF. CDR3 in DNA: TGTGCCAGTAGCACGCAAGGGGGCGGTTTTCTGAACACTGAAGCTTTCTTT.